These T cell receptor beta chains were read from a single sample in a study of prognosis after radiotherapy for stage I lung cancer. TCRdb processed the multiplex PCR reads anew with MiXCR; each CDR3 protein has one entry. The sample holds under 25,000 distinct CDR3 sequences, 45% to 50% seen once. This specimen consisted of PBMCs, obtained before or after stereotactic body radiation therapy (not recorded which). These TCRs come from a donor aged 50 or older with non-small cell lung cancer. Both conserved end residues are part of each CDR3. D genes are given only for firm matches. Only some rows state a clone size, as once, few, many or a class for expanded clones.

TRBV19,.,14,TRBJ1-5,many,CASRTDYSNQPQHF,TGTGCCAGTCGGACTGATTATAGCAATCAGCCCCAGCATTTT
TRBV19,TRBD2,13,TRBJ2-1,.,CASSMGGLALSLF,TGTGCCAGTAGTATGGGAGGACTAGCTTTGTCGCTCTTC
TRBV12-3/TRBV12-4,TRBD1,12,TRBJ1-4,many,CATGTVNEKLFF,TGTGCCACCGGGACAGTTAATGAAAAACTGTTTTTT
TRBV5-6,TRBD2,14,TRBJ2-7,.,CASRRTGGKYEQYF,TGTGCCAGCAGGCGAACCGGGGGGAAGTACGAGCAGTACTTC
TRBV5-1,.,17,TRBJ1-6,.,CASSVSPGQSSNSPLHF,TGCGCCAGCAGCGTATCTCCTGGACAGTCTTCAAATTCACCCCTCCACTTT
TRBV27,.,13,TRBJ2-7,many,CASSLQERYEQYF,TGTGCCAGCAGTTTGCAGGAGAGGTACGAGCAGTACTTC
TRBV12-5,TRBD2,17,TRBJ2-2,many,CASGPYSGRASSGELFF,TGTGCTAGTGGCCCTTATAGCGGGAGGGCCTCTAGCGGGGAGCTGTTTTTT
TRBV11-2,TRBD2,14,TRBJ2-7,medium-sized,CASSSESGRVEQYF,TGTGCCAGCAGCTCAGAGAGCGGGAGGGTCGAGCAGTACTTC
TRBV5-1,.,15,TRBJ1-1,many,CASSSPVGVNTEAFF,TGCGCCAGCAGCTCCCCCGTGGGGGTGAACACTGAAGCTTTCTTT
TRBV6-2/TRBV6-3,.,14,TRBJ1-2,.,CASREQGASSGYTF,TGTGCCAGCAGAGAACAGGGTGCCAGTAGTGGCTACACCTTC
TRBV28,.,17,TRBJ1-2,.,CASSTPRQDRSIYGYTF,TGTGCCAGCAGTACCCCAAGACAGGACCGTTCCATTTATGGCTACACCTTC
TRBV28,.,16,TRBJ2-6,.,CAISPPGGAGANVLTF,TGTGCCATCAGTCCCCCTGGCGGAGCGGGTGCCAACGTCCTGACTTTC